A single sample gave rise to the 18 T cell receptor beta chains below, sequenced in a study of blood T cells in healthy people across ages. It was with a sample-barcoded 5' primer and a J-beta primer mix that a second PCR of about 6 to 12 cycles was run. Using its own MiXCR run on the 5' RACE reads, TCRdb lists one record per CDR3 protein. The table includes about 2 million distinct CDR3 sequences, about 49% detected once. The specimen sequenced was blood. These receptors all stem from a woman aged 40 to 49 in good health.

This sequence joins TRBV12-3 or TRBV12-4 and TRBJ1-2; 7 bases align to TRBD1. The length of the CDR3 is 13 residues. The V gene end was trimmed by 7 bases and the J gene end by 7 bases; junction bases not matched to a gene: 9. The CDR3 is CASMAGGRGGYTF. In DNA form, the CDR3 reads TGTGCCAGCATGGCAGGGGGAAGAGGTGGCTACACCTTC.

V usage is TRBV2 and J usage is TRBJ2-4, with D tentatively TRBD2 (5 bases). The J call may be faulty, since TRBJ2-5 better matches the DNA end. CDR1 SNHLY and CDR2 FYNNEI come from the germline V gene. This CDR3 comprises 14 residues. The DNA for the CDR3 is TGTGCCAACGAAGGTCGGGGAGATCAAGAGACCCAGTACTTC. The encoded protein is CANEGRGDQETQYF.

J is TRBJ1-1 and V is TRBV4-3; D unresolved. CDR3 length equals 13 residues. Germline-derived CDR1 and CDR2 are LGHNA and YSLEER. V gave up 1 base and J gave up 7 bases, with 10 bases separating them. This CDR3 reads CASSQVRGFEAFF. CDR3 sequence (DNA): TGCGCCAGCAGCCAAGTTCGGGGTTTTGAAGCTTTCTTT.

The rearrangement uses TRBV5-1 and TRBJ1-5, with D perhaps matching TRBD1 (6 bases). V lost 0 bases and J 5 bases, leaving 9 bases between the germline ends. The germline V gene encodes CDR1 SGHRS and CDR2 YFSETQ. The CDR3 runs to 14 residues. CDR3 in amino acids: CASSLDAGDQPQHF. In nucleotides, the CDR3 is TGCGCCAGCAGCTTGGATGCAGGGGATCAGCCCCAGCATTTT.

The chain joins TRBV7-2 to TRBJ2-1, with 7 bases aligning to TRBD2. Trimming took 3 bases from V and 1 from J; bases not matched to a gene: 12. Germline V gene sequence: CDR1 SGHTA, CDR2 FQGNSA. This CDR3 spans 18 amino acids. CDR3 coding DNA: TGTGCCAGCAGCTTGCCGGGAAGGCTAGCGGCATCCTACAATGAGCAGTTCTTC. Translated, it gives CASSLPGRLAASYNEQFF.

The rearrangement links TRBV7-9 to TRBJ2-7; 9 nucleotides match TRBD1. The CDR3 has 16 residues. V shed 4 bases, J shed 1 base, and the junction held 8 bases outside the gene matches. Per germline, CDR1 SEHNR and CDR2 FQNEAQ (reference sequence). The CDR3 protein is CASSSWTGESSYEQYF. CDR3 in DNA: TGTGCCAGCAGCTCCTGGACAGGGGAAAGTTCCTACGAGCAGTACTTC.

The rearrangement links TRBV5-1 to TRBJ2-5; 8 nucleotides agree with TRBD1. Trimming removed 2 bases from V and 3 bases from J; junction bases left unmatched: 6. The CDR3 runs to 15 residues. Germline V gene data show CDR1 as SGHRS and CDR2 as YFSETQ. CDR3 DNA: TGCGCCAGCAGCTTAGACGAACAGGGGGAAGAGACCCAGTACTTC. Amino acid sequence: CASSLDEQGEETQYF.

This chain joins TRBV20-1 and TRBJ1-1, with D uncertain. This CDR3 region has 13 residues. CDR1 and CDR2 from the germline V gene are DFQATT and SNEGSKA (reference sequence). V was pared by 2 bases and J by 4 bases, with 11 bases between. The CDR3, as DNA: TGCAGTGCTAGATCAAAAGGGAGCACTGAAGCTTTCTTT. It specifies CSARSKGSTEAFF.

The CDR3 nucleotides read TGTGCCATCAATCCTACAGGGCCAAATCAGCCCCAGCATTTT. Protein sequence: CAINPTGPNQPQHF. The chain has TRBV6-1 and TRBJ1-5; tentatively, D is TRBD1 (6 bases). In germline, CDR1 is MNHNS, CDR2 SASEGT. V gave up 10 bases and J gave up 4 bases, with 17 bases separating them. This CDR3 comprises 14 residues.

The chain is built from TRBV20-1 and TRBJ2-1; 7 positions match TRBD2. From germline, CDR1 is DFQATT and CDR2 SNEGSKA (reference sequence). V lost 2 bases and J lost 5; bases outside the gene matches: 3. The CDR3 contains 13 residues. The CDR3 spells CSARWLADNEQFF. Written as DNA, the CDR3 is TGCAGTGCTAGATGGCTAGCGGACAATGAGCAGTTCTTC.

This sequence joins TRBV10-1 and TRBJ2-3, with 10 bases that match TRBD2. In germline, CDR1 is WNHNN, CDR2 SYGVQD (reference sequence). This CDR3 region has 16 residues. Trimming at V came to 3 bases and at J to 1 base, leaving 4 bases not matched to a gene. This chain's CDR3 is CASSDWGTSGTDTQYF. CDR3 sequence (DNA): TGCGCCAGCAGTGACTGGGGGACTAGCGGCACAGATACGCAGTATTTT.

This chain links TRBV20-1 with TRBJ2-7; D is undetermined. Looked up from germline, CDR1 is DFQATT and CDR2 is SNEGSKA (reference sequence). Trimming shortened V by 3 bases and J by 2 bases, and 8 bases separated the two germline ends. CDR3 size: 12 residues. Here the CDR3 reads CSARVLTYEQYF. The CDR3, as DNA: TGCAGTGCTAGGGTACTGACCTACGAGCAGTACTTC.

This clonotype was seen many times. The CDR3 reads CSAREDYEQYF. The CDR3 DNA sequence: TGCAGTGCTAGAGAAGATTACGAGCAGTACTTC. The rearrangement links TRBV20-1 to TRBJ2-7; D is uncertain. Germline-derived CDR1 and CDR2 are DFQATT and SNEGSKA (reference sequence). The CDR3 spans 11 residues. Trimming cost V 0 bases and J 4 bases, with 4 bases left between them.

The gene calls are TRBV5-1 and TRBJ2-5; 8 bases are shared with TRBD1. The last part of the DNA fits TRBJ2-7 better; the J call may be wrong. The CDR3 loop spans 15 amino acids. The germline V gene has CDR1 SGHRS and CDR2 YFSETQ. CDR3 DNA sequence: TGCGCCAGCAGCTACTTACAGGGGGATCAATACGAGCAGTACTTC. Translation: CASSYLQGDQYEQYF.

The genes are TRBV7-2 and TRBJ2-4; 11 nucleotides line up with TRBD1. Germline assignment: CDR1 SGHTA and CDR2 FQGNSA. CDR3 length: 14 residues. Trimming removed 5 bases from V and 8 bases from J; junction bases left unmatched: 5. CDR3 region: CASSRDRGWDIQYF. As DNA, the CDR3 is TGTGCCAGCAGCCGGGACAGGGGGTGGGACATTCAGTACTTC.

This clonotype was observed a handful of times. The CDR3 is CATSRDLGGSQETQYF. The CDR3 bases are TGTGCCACCAGCAGAGATCTGGGGGGATCCCAAGAGACCCAGTACTTC. V gene TRBV15 combines with J gene TRBJ2-5; D may be TRBD2 (6 bases). CDR1 is LNHNV and CDR2 is YYDKDF in the germline V gene (reference sequence). Deletions cut 0 bases from V and 1 base from J, with 12 bases between. CDR3 length: 16 residues.

This clonotype was seen at least ten times. This chain connects TRBV11-2 to TRBJ2-7; D is tentatively TRBD1 or TRBD2 (5 bases each). V was pared by 4 bases and J by 2 bases, with 18 bases between. CDR1 and CDR2 (germline): SGHAT, FQNNGV. The CDR3 runs 16 residues. CDR3 residues: CASSSHLGPFPYEQYF. For the CDR3, the DNA is TGTGCCAGCAGCTCGCATTTGGGACCCTTCCCCTACGAGCAGTACTTC.

In its sample, this clonotype was seen many times. The gene calls are TRBV12-3 or TRBV12-4 and TRBJ2-5, with D possibly matching TRBD1 (6 bases). CDR3 length: 14 amino acids. The V end lost 6 bases, the J end lost 1 base, and 12 bases lay between the germline ends. DNA for the CDR3: TGTGCCAGCAGCCCTTGGACAGTCCAAGAGACCCAGTACTTC. Translated, it gives CASSPWTVQETQYF.